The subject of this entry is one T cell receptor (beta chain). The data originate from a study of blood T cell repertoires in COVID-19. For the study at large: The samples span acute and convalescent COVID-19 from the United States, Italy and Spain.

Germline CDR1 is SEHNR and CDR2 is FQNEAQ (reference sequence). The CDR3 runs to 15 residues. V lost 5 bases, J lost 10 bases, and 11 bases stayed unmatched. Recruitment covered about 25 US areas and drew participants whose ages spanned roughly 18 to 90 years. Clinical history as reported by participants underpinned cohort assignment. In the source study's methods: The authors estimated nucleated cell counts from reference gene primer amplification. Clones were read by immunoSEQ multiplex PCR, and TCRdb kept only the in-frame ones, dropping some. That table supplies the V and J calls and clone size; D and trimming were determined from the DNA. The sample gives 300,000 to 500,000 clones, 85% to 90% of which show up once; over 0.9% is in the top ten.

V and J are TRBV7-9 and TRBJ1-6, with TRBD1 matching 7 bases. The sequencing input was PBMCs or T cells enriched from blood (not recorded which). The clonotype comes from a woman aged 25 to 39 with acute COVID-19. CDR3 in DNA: TGTGCCAGCAGCCCGAAACCGGGACAGCGCTCACCCCTCCACTTT. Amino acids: CASSPKPGQRSPLHF. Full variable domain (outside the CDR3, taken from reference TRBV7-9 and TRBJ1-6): DTGVSQNPRHKITKRGQNVTFRCDPISEHNRLYWYRQTLGQGPEFLTYFQNEAQLEKSRLLSDRFSAERPKGSFSTLEIQRTEQGDSAMYLCASSPKPGQRSPLHFGNGTRLTVT.